This TCR beta chain was retrieved from a study of blood T cell repertoires in COVID-19. With regard to this clone: Other DNA sequences within the sample encode an identical CDR3.

Measured with immunoSEQ multiplex PCR; TCRdb has only the in-frame clones, and not every one. The sample records just over 250,000 clones, about 81% being singletons. The sequencing sample was made of PBMCs or T cells enriched from blood (not recorded which). The source is a young man with acute COVID-19.

The CDR3, as DNA: TGTGCCAGCAGCCCAAGGACAGACAGTAACTATGGCTACACCTTC. This encodes CASSPRTDSNYGYTF. The genes are TRBV9 and TRBJ1-2; TRBD1 is a possible D gene (6 bases). The CDR3 sequence is 15 residues long. Germline values: CDR1 SGDLS, CDR2 YYNGEE. V lost 4 bases to trimming and J lost 1 base, with 14 bases between them.